This T cell receptor beta chain appears in the sequencing data of a study of T cell changes during pregnancy in multiple sclerosis. Method: immunoSEQ multiplex PCR; TCRdb's copy keeps in-frame clones and lacks some. The profile shows approximately 41,000 clones, 89% of them singletons. Material: CD4+ T cells from peripheral blood mononuclear cells, obtained in the first trimester of pregnancy. The receptor comes from a female donor with multiple sclerosis, enrolled in a pregnancy study.

The CDR3, as DNA: TGCGCCAGCAGCCAAGGACAGGGTAACACCGGGGAGCTGTTTTTT. Protein product: CASSQGQGNTGELFF. V usage is TRBV4-3 and J usage is TRBJ2-2; 7 bases are shared with TRBD1. CDR3 length: 15 amino acids. The ends lost 1 base at V and 2 bases at J; junction bases unmatched: 1. In germline, CDR1 is LGHNA, CDR2 YSLEER.